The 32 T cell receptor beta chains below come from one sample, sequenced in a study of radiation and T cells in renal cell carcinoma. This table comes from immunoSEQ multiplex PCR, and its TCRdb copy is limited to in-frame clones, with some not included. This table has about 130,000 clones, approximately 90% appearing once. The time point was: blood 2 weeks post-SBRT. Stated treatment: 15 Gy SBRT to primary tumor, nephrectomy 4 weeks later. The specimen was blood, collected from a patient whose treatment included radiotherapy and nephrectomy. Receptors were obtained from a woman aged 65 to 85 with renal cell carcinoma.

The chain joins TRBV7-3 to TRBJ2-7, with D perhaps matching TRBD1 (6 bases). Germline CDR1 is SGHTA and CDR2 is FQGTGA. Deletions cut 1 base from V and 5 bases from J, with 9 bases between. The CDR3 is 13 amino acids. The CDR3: CASSLIRGHEQYF. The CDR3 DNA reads TGTGCCAGCAGCTTAATCAGGGGCCACGAGCAGTACTTC.

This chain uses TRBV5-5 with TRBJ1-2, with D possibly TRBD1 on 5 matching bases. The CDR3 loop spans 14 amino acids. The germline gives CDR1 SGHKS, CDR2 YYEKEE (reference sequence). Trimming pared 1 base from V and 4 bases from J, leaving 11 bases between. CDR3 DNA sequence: TGTGCCAGCAGCTTGTTCGGGGCCAGCTATGGCTACACCTTC. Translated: CASSLFGASYGYTF.

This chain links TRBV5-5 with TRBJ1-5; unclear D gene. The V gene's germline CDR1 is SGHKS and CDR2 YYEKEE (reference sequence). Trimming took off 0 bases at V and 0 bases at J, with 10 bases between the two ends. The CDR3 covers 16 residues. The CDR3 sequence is CASSLESTYSNQPQHF. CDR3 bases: TGTGCCAGCAGCTTGGAGAGCACTTATAGCAATCAGCCCCAGCATTTT.

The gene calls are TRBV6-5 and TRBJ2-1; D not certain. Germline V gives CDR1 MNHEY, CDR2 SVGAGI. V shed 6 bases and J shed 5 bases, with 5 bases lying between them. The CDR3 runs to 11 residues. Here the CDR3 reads CASSSHNEQFF. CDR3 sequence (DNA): TGTGCCAGCAGCTCACACAATGAGCAGTTCTTC.

The DNA of the CDR3 is TGTGCCAGCTCATCAAGACTAGCGGGGGCCCAATACGAGCAGTACTTC. It is translated as CASSSRLAGAQYEQYF. V gene TRBV18 combines with J gene TRBJ2-7; TRBD2 agrees at 12 bases. CDR1 is KGHSH and CDR2 is LQKENI in the germline V gene. CDR3 length: 16 amino acids. V dropped 5 bases and J dropped 4; count of bases not matched to a gene: 9. Full variable domain (missing parts from reference TRBV18 and TRBJ2-7): NAGVMQNPRHLVRRRGQEARLRCSPMKGHSHVYWYRQLPEEGLKFMVYLQKENIIDESGMPKERFSAEFPKEGPSILRIQQVVRGDSAAYFCASSSRLAGAQYEQYFGPGTRLTVT.

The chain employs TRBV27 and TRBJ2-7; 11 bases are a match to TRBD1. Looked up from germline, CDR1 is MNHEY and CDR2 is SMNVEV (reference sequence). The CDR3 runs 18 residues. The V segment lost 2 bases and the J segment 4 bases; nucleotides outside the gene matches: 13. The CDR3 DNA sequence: TGTGCCAGCAGTTTAGCCCCGGGGACAGGGGGTTATGTGTACGAGCAGTACTTC. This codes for CASSLAPGTGGYVYEQYF.

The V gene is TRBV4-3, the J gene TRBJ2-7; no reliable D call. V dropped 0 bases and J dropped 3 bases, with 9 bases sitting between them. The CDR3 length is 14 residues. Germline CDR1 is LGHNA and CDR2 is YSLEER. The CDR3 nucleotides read TGCGCCAGCAGCCAAGAGTGGCAGATCTACGAGCAGTACTTC. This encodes CASSQEWQIYEQYF.

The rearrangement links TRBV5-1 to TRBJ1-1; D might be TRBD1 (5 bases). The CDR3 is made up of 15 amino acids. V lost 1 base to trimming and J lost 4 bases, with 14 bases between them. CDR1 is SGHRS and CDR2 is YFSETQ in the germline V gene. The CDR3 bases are TGCGCCAGCAGCTTGTTCGTAGGGACGGTCACTGAAGCTTTCTTT. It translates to CASSLFVGTVTEAFF.

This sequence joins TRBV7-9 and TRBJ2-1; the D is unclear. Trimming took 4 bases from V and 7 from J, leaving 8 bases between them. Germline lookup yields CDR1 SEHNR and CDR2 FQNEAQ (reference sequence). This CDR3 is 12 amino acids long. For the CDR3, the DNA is TGTGCCAGCAGCTCGGTCAGGAATGAGCAGTTCTTC. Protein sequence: CASSSVRNEQFF.

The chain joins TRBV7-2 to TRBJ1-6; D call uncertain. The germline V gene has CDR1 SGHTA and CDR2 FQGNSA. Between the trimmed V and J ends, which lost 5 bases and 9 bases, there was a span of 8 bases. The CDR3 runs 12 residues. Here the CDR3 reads CASSSRVSPLHF. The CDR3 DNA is TGTGCCAGCAGCAGTAGGGTTTCACCCCTCCACTTT.

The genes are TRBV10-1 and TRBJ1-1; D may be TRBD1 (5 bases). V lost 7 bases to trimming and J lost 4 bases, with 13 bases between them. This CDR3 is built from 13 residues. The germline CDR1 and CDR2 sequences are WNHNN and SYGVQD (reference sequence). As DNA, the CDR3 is TGCGCCAGCAACTCGGACAACTTCACTGAAGCTTTCTTT. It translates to CASNSDNFTEAFF.

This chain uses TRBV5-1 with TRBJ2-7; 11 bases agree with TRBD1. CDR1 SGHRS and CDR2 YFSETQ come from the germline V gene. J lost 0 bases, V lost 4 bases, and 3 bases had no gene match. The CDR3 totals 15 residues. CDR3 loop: CASSRGTGGSYEQYF. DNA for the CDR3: TGCGCCAGCAGCCGCGGGACAGGGGGCTCCTACGAGCAGTACTTC.

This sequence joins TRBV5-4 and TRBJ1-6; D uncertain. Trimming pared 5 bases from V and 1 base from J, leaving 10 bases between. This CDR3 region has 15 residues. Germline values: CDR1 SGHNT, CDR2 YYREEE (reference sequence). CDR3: CASSPGGSYNSPLHF. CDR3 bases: TGTGCCAGCAGTCCCGGCGGTTCCTATAATTCACCCCTCCACTTT.

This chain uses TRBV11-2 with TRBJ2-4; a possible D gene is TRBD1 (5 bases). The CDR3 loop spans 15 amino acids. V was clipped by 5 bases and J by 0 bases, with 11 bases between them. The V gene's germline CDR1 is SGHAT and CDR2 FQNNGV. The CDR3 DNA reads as TGTGCCAGCAGCCTCCAGGGTATAGCCAAAAACATTCAGTACTTC. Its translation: CASSLQGIAKNIQYF.

The CDR3: CASSLRGGNQPQHF. The CDR3 DNA sequence: TGTGCCAGCTCACTGCGGGGGGGCAATCAGCCCCAGCATTTT. The rearrangement links TRBV18 to TRBJ1-5, with D possibly matching TRBD1 (5 bases). There are 14 residues in the CDR3. The germline gives CDR1 KGHSH, CDR2 LQKENI. V was trimmed by 4 bases and J by 2 bases, leaving 9 bases between them.

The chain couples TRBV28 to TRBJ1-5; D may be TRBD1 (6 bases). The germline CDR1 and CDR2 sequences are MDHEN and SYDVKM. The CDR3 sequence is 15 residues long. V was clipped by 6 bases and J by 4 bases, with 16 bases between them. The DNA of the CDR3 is TGTGCCAGCAGAGGAACCGGGACATTGAATCAGCCCCAGCATTTT. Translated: CASRGTGTLNQPQHF. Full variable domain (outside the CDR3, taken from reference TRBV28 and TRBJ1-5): DVKVTQSSRYLVKRTGEKVFLECVQDMDHENMFWYRQDPGLGLRLIYFSYDVKMKEKGDIPEGYSVSREKKERFSLILESASTNQTSMYLCASRGTGTLNQPQHFGDGTRLSIL.

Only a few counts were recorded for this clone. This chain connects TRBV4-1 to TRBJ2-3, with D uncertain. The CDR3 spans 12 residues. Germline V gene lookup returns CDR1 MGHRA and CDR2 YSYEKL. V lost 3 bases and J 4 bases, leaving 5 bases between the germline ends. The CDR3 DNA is TGCGCCAGCAGCCACCCCGCAGATACGCAGTATTTT. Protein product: CASSHPADTQYF.

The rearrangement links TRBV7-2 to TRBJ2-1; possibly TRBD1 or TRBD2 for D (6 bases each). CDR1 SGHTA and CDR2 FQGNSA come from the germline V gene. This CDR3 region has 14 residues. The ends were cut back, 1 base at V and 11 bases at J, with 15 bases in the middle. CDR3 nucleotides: TGTGCCAGCAGCTTAGATTGGTTGCGGGACAAGCAGTTCTTC. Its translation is CASSLDWLRDKQFF.

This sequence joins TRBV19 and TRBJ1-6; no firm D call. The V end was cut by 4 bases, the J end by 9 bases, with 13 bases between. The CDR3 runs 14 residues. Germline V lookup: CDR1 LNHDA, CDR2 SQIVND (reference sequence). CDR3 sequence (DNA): TGTGCCAGTAGTACAAGGAGATTTGCTTCACCCCTCCACTTT. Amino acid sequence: CASSTRRFASPLHF.

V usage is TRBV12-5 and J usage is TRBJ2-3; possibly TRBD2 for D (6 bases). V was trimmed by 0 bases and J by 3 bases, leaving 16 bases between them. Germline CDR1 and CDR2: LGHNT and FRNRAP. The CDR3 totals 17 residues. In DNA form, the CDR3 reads TGTGCTAGTGGTTTGGTACAAAGGTCTAGCGAAACAGATACGCAGTATTTT. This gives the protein CASGLVQRSSETDTQYF. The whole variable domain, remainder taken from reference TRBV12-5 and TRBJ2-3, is DARVTQTPRHKVTEMGQEVTMRCQPILGHNTVFWYRQTMMQGLELLAYFRNRAPLDDSGMPKDRFSAEMPDATLATLKIQPSEPRDSAVYFCASGLVQRSSETDTQYFGPGTRLTVL.

DNA for the CDR3: TGTGCCAGCAGTTCGCAGGGGTTTAACACCGGGGAGCTGTTTTTT. Amino acid sequence: CASSSQGFNTGELFF. The rearrangement uses TRBV2 and TRBJ2-2, with a tentative D call TRBD1 (6 bases). V was shortened by 5 bases and J by 2 bases, with 12 bases between the two germline ends. The CDR3 is made up of 15 amino acids. Per the germline V gene, CDR1 is SNHLY and CDR2 is FYNNEI.

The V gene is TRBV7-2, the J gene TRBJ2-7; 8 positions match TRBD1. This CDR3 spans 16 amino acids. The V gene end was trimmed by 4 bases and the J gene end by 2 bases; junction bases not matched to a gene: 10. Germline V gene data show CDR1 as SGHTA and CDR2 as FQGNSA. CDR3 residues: CASSSTHGTGPYEQYF. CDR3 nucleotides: TGTGCCAGCAGCTCCACCCACGGGACAGGACCCTACGAGCAGTACTTC.

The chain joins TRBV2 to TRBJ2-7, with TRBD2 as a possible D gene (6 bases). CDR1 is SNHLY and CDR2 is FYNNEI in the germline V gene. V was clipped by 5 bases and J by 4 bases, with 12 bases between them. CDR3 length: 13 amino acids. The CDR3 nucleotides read TGTGCCAGCAGTAATTACGGGGGTTACGAGCAGTACTTC. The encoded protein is CASSNYGGYEQYF.

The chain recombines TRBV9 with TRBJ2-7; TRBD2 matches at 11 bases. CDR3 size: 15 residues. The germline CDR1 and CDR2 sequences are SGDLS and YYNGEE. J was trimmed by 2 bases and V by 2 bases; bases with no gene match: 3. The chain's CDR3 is CASSVGLAVAYEQYF. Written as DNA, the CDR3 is TGTGCCAGCAGCGTGGGACTAGCGGTGGCCTACGAGCAGTACTTC.

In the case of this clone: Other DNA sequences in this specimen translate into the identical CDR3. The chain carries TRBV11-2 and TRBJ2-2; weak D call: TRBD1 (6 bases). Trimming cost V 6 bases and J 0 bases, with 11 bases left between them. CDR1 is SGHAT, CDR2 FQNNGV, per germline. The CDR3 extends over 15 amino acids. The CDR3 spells CASSLDRANTGELFF. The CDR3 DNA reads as TGTGCCAGCAGTTTGGACAGAGCGAACACCGGGGAGCTGTTTTTT.

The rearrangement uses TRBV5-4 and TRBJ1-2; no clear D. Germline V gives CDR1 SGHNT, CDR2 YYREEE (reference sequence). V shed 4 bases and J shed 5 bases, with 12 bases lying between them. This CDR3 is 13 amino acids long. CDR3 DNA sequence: TGTGCCAGCAGCACTCGGTTTGGGTATGGCTACACCTTC. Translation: CASSTRFGYGYTF.

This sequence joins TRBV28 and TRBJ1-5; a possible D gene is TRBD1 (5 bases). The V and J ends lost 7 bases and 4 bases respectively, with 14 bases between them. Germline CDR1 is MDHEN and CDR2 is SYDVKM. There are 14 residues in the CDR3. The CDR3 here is CASIPGTANQPQHF. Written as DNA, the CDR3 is TGTGCCAGCATTCCTGGGACCGCGAATCAGCCCCAGCATTTT.

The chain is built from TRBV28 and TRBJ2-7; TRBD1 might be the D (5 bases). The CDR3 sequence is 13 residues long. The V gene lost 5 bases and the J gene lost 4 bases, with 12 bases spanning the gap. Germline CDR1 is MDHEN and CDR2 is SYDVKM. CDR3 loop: CASSKGQQYEQYF. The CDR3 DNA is TGTGCCAGCAGTAAGGGGCAGCAATACGAGCAGTACTTC.

This chain's CDR3 is CASSLSGSETQYF. The DNA of the CDR3 is TGTGCCAGCAGCTTGTCAGGGTCGGAGACCCAGTACTTC. The chain carries TRBV7-9 and TRBJ2-5; tentative D call: TRBD1 (5 bases). CDR3 length: 13 residues. Between the trimmed V and J ends, which lost 3 bases and 5 bases, there was a span of 10 bases. The germline gives CDR1 SEHNR, CDR2 FQNEAQ (reference sequence).

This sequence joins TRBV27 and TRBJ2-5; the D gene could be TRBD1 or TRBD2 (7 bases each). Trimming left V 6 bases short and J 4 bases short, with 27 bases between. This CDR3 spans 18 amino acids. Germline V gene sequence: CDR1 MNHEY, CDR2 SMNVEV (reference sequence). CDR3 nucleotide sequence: TGTGCCAGCAGCTCAGCCAGGGGGGGGTTGAGTAGGGTAGAGACCCAGTACTTC. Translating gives CASSSARGGLSRVETQYF.

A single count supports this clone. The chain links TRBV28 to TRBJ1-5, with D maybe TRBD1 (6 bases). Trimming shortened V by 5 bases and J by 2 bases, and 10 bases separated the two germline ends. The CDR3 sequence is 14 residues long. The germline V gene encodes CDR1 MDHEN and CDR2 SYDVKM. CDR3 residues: CASSKGGGNQPQHF. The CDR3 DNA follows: TGTGCCAGCAGTAAGGGGGGGGGCAATCAGCCCCAGCATTTT.

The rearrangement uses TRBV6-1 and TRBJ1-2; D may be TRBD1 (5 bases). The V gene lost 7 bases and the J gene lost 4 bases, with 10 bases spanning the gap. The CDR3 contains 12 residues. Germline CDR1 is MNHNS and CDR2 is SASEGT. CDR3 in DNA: TGTGCCAGCAATCCAGGGAGCTATGGCTACACCTTC. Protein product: CASNPGSYGYTF.